This T cell receptor (beta chain) was identified during a study of blood T cell repertoires in COVID-19. Whole-study context: T cells, B-cell-depleted T cells, or PBMCs supplied cDNA or gDNA.

The germline V gene has CDR1 MNHNS and CDR2 SASEGT. The ends were cut back, 2 bases at V and 5 bases at J, with 7 bases in the middle. The CDR3 is 13 residues long. Authors' analysis steps: Amplification with reference gene primers provided the estimates of nucleated cell counts. The assay was immunoSEQ multiplex PCR, and TCRdb's table has in-frame clones only and misses some. V and J calls and clone size are copied from that table; D and trimming were computed from the DNA. The sample lists about 200,000 clones, roughly 80% seen once, with 8% to 9% in the top ten. Patients of the Seattle cohort, enrolled during active infection, were followed longitudinally.

Material for sequencing was peripheral blood. The clonotype was recovered from a woman over 75 with COVID-19, enrolled during active disease. The V and J genes are TRBV6-1 and TRBJ2-1, with D hard to call. DNA for the CDR3: TGTGCCAGCAGTGAAAACAGAGACAATGAGCAGTTCTTC. Translating gives CASSENRDNEQFF.